The clone carrying this T cell receptor beta chain was detected ten times or more. What it recognizes is unknown. Graves' hyperthyroidism is called stable when ophthalmopathy does not progress within 18 months. It was uncontrolled infection, other autoimmune disease, pregnancy or lactation that excluded patients. The study based diagnoses on clinical symptoms, serum thyroxine and TRAb, thyroid ultrasound and orbital computed tomography. The CDR3 regions of TCR beta were amplified from RNA transcripts. Initially, a first-round RT-PCR of the TCR CDR3 employed the HTBI primer set. TCRdb re-analysed the multiplex PCR reads in MiXCR, keeping a single row per CDR3 protein. This sample has nearly 750,000 distinct CDR3 sequences, with approximately 36% found just once. This record belongs to a study of T cells in Graves' hyperthyroidism and ophthalmopathy. Regarding the study as a whole: The model predicted ophthalmopathy a median roughly 6.3 months before onset.

The germline V gene has CDR1 ENHRY and CDR2 SYGVKD. This CDR3 spans 13 amino acids. Trimming removed 3 bases at V and 2 bases at J, with 7 bases between. The source is a woman aged 40-49 years with Graves' hyperthyroidism. Specimen: blood. The rearrangement links TRBV10-3 to TRBJ1-2; no clear D. The CDR3 DNA sequence: TGTGCCATCAGTGATGGAGAGAACTATGGCTACACCTTC. Translating it yields CAISDGENYGYTF.